This T cell receptor (beta chain) stems from a study of Ad26.COV2.S vaccination and SARS-CoV-2 variants. Study conclusions and caveats: Comparability of non-spike TCR breadth was observed across vaccine and placebo recipients. Post-vaccination spike-specific CD8+ and CD4+ T cell responses reportedly had substantial breadth.

Sequencing used immunoSEQ multiplex PCR; TCRdb keeps in-frame clones, though not all of them. This sample has hundreds of thousands of clones, with more than 70% found just once. To note about this clone: Antigen unknown.

Treatment given: roughly 18 received Ad26.COV2.S at low or high dose, single or two shots; about 5 received placebo; per-sample allocation not given. Samples were taken on day 63 after the first vaccine or placebo injection. After removal of 7 bases from V and 3 bases from J, the junction contained 9 bases not matched to a gene. The CDR3 is made up of 15 amino acids. Looked up from germline, CDR1 is LNHDA and CDR2 is SQIVND (reference sequence). The chain has TRBV19 and TRBJ2-7; 10 nucleotides match TRBD1. This sample comprised peripheral blood, obtained in a trial of Ad26.COV2.S vaccine versus placebo. This receptor was identified in a person aged 18 to 65 who received the Ad26.COV2.S COVID-19 vaccine or a placebo. In DNA, the CDR3 is TGTGCCAGTACACGCTCCGGGACAGGGGACTACGAGCAGTACTTC. It specifies CASTRSGTGDYEQYF.